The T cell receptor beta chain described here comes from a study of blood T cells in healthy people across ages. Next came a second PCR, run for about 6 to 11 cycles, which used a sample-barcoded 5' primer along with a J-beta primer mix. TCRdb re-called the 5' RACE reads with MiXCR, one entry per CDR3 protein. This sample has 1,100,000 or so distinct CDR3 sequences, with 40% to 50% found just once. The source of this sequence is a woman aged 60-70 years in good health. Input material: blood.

The DNA of the CDR3 is TGTGCCAGCAGATCCTGGACAGGACTGGGAGCTAACTATGGCTACACCTTC. Amino acid sequence: CASRSWTGLGANYGYTF. V is TRBV6-1 and J is TRBJ1-2; 7 positions agree with TRBD1. Germline trimming cut 6 bases from V and 0 bases from J; bases unmatched to any gene: 13. The germline gives CDR1 MNHNS, CDR2 SASEGT. The CDR3 is made up of 17 amino acids.